The subject of this entry is one T cell receptor (beta chain). What it recognizes is unknown. This sample's time point: patch test 2, 6 weeks after DPC sensitization. Stated treatment: therapeutic diphenylcyclopropenone sensitization with weekly scalp DPC. J lost 2 bases, V lost 6 bases, and 14 bases had no gene match. The V gene's germline CDR1 is SGHRS and CDR2 YFSETQ. The CDR3 extends over 17 amino acids. The entry originates in a study of human T cells and chemical hapten exposure. Study-level findings and limits: Expanded TCRs made up significantly more big CDR3 similarity clusters than controls did.

TCRdb re-called the RACE reads through MiXCR, storing one row per CDR3 protein. This sample has tens of thousands of distinct CDR3 sequences, with approximately 11% found just once. The receptor comes from a man aged 35 to 55 with alopecia areata. Some clones in this sample may be carry-over from other donors' samples. Sequencing used whole blood, obtained in connection with sensitization to the hapten diphenylcyclopropenone (DPC). The chain links TRBV5-1 to TRBJ2-1; 7 bases match TRBD2. Here the CDR3 reads CASKPRDREATYNEQFF. In nucleotides, the CDR3 is TGCGCCAGCAAGCCCCGAGATCGGGAGGCAACCTACAATGAGCAGTTCTTC.